Below are 14 T cell receptor beta chains sequenced from a single sample in a study of response to subunit inactivated influenza vaccine (dated by TCRdb to the late 2010s). Libraries came from RT-PCR. Sequencing instrument: Illumina HiSeq 2500. In TCRdb, the public reads were trimmed at Q25 with fastp and aligned with MiXCR, with productive beta chains retained. One record per CDR3 amino acid sequence lists the most common genes and DNA. This sample comprises about 500,000 distinct CDR3 sequences, approximately 7.7% of them detected only once. The top ten clonotypes cover under 15% of the sample. Source: PBMCs from blood, taken around 25 months after vaccination. The receptors come from a man aged 50 to 69 who received an inactivated influenza vaccine. Donor details come from another sample of the same person, matched by shared clones.

The sample holds a few counts of this clonotype. The chain is built from TRBV28 and TRBJ1-5; perhaps TRBD1 as D (6 bases). Germline V CDR1 and CDR2: MDHEN, SYDVKM. Trimming removed 6 bases from V and 3 bases from J, with 15 bases in between. The CDR3 covers 15 residues. In nucleotides, the CDR3 is TGTGCCAGCAGGAAGGGGGGAGATACCAATCAGCCCCAGCATTTT. This gives the protein CASRKGGDTNQPQHF.

The chain employs TRBV5-1 and TRBJ1-6; D is perhaps TRBD1 (6 bases). Trimming took 4 bases from V and 4 from J, leaving 15 bases between them. Per germline, CDR1 SGHRS and CDR2 YFSETQ. The CDR3 spans 16 residues. The CDR3 sequence: CASSTSTGVYNSPLHF. As DNA, the CDR3 is TGCGCCAGCAGCACTTCGACAGGAGTATATAATTCACCCCTCCACTTT. Using reference TRBV5-1 and TRBJ1-6 for the parts outside the CDR3, the full variable domain is KAGVTQTPRYLIKTRGQQVTLSCSPISGHRSVSWYQQTPGQGLQFLFEYFSETQRNKGNFPGRFSGRQFSNSRSEMNVSTLELGDSALYLCASSTSTGVYNSPLHFGNGTRLTVT.

The chain links TRBV19 to TRBJ1-1, with 8 bases aligning to TRBD1. CDR1 and CDR2 (germline): LNHDA, SQIVND (reference sequence). With V trimmed by 4 bases and J by 1 base, 8 bases remained unmatched. CDR3 length equals 16 residues. The CDR3 DNA reads TGTGCCAGTAGTACGCCCAGGGGGCTCGGGAACACTGAAGCTTTCTTT. It is translated as CASSTPRGLGNTEAFF.

This rearrangement joins TRBV13 to TRBJ2-4; TRBD2 is a possible D gene (5 bases). Germline V gives CDR1 PRHDT, CDR2 FYEKMQ (reference sequence). With 6 bases removed from V and 2 bases from J, the gap between germline ends came to 17 bases. The CDR3 totals 16 residues. The CDR3 spells CASSQADSITKNIQYF. As DNA, the CDR3 is TGTGCCAGCAGTCAAGCGGACTCCATAACCAAAAACATTCAGTACTTC.

J is TRBJ2-3 and V is TRBV24-1, with D maybe TRBD2 (6 bases). CDR1 and CDR2 (germline): KGHDR, SFDVKD. The CDR3 is 17 amino acids. V lost 4 bases and J 2 bases, leaving 18 bases between the germline ends. CDR3 sequence: CATSERGITTNTDTQYF. In DNA, the CDR3 is TGTGCCACCAGTGAGCGCGGGATAACTACAAACACAGATACGCAGTATTTT.

This rearrangement joins TRBV7-9 to TRBJ2-2; D gene ambiguous. The CDR3 consists of 14 residues. In germline, CDR1 is SEHNR, CDR2 FQNEAQ (reference sequence). Trimming shortened V by 3 bases and J by 6 bases, and 11 bases separated the two germline ends. CDR3 region: CASSFVPRSGELFF. DNA of the CDR3: TGTGCCAGCAGCTTTGTCCCCCGATCCGGGGAGCTGTTTTTT.

This clonotype was found many times. The rearrangement uses TRBV12-3 or TRBV12-4 and TRBJ2-7; 8 bases agree with TRBD2. The ends lost 6 bases at V and 2 bases at J; junction bases unmatched: 3. CDR3 length equals 13 residues. The CDR3 here is CASSLAGPYEQYF. DNA of the CDR3: TGTGCCAGCAGCCTAGCGGGTCCCTACGAGCAGTACTTC.

This clonotype was counted ten times or more. The rearrangement uses TRBV20-1 and TRBJ2-7; 7 bases match TRBD2. The trim removed 5 bases at V and 1 base at J, leaving 11 bases unmatched. The CDR3 is 15 amino acids. The germline CDR1 and CDR2 sequences are DFQATT and SNEGSKA (reference sequence). The CDR3 protein is CSAGLGGGFSYEQYF. The CDR3 nucleotides read TGCAGTGCTGGGCTTGGGGGGGGGTTTTCCTACGAGCAGTACTTC.

V is TRBV20-1 and J is TRBJ1-2, with D perhaps TRBD1 (5 bases). Germline values: CDR1 DFQATT, CDR2 SNEGSKA (reference sequence). The ends were cut back, 4 bases at V and 0 bases at J, with 15 bases in the middle. The length of the CDR3 is 15 residues. The CDR3 spells CSATTGRLANYGYTF. DNA of the CDR3: TGCAGTGCTACAACGGGACGCCTAGCTAACTATGGCTACACCTTC.

This clonotype was recorded a few times. The rearrangement links TRBV29-1 to TRBJ1-3; D unresolved. Trimming left V 7 bases short and J 0 bases short, with 10 bases between. The CDR3 has 13 residues. The V gene's germline CDR1 is SQVTM and CDR2 ANQGSEA. CDR3 in DNA: TGCAGCGGGACCGAGAGCTCTGGAAACACCATATATTTT. This codes for CSGTESSGNTIYF.

This chain connects TRBV15 to TRBJ2-5; no clear D. In germline, CDR1 is LNHNV, CDR2 YYDKDF (reference sequence). V lost 1 base and J lost 2, with 14 bases in between. The CDR3 loop spans 16 amino acids. The CDR3 sequence: CATSRGAYPAQETQYF. CDR3 DNA sequence: TGTGCCACCAGCAGAGGAGCCTATCCAGCTCAAGAGACCCAGTACTTC.

The rearrangement joins TRBV4-3 to TRBJ2-1; 11 bases are a match to TRBD2. Per germline, CDR1 LGHNA and CDR2 YSLEER. The CDR3 sequence is 17 residues long. V shed 2 bases, J shed 3 bases, and the junction held 6 bases outside the gene matches. The CDR3 DNA reads TGCGCCAGCAGCCAATCTGCTAGCGGGGGGTTCTACAATGAGCAGTTCTTC. Translated, it gives CASSQSASGGFYNEQFF.

This clonotype was seen many times. In DNA, the CDR3 is TGTGCCAGCATCAAGACCCGGACGGGGTCGGAAGATACGCAGTATTTT. Translated, it gives CASIKTRTGSEDTQYF. The chain uses TRBV7-9 and TRBJ2-3; D perhaps matches TRBD2 (5 bases). V lost 7 bases to trimming and J lost 5 bases, with 22 bases between them. This CDR3 has 16 residues. The germline V gene encodes CDR1 SEHNR and CDR2 FQNEAQ (reference sequence).

The chain employs TRBV6-2 or TRBV6-3 and TRBJ2-7; the D gene is possibly TRBD1 (5 bases). This CDR3 is 17 amino acids long. Germline values: CDR1 MNHEY, CDR2 SVGEGT. V shed 0 bases and J shed 7 bases, with 22 bases lying between them. The CDR3 protein is CASSYSGLRRPKMEQYF. DNA of the CDR3: TGTGCCAGCAGTTACTCGGGGCTTAGGCGGCCCAAGATGGAGCAGTACTTC.